This T cell receptor (beta chain) was captured by sequencing in a study of cytomegalovirus exposure and HLA in healthy donors. Overall study findings and caveats: CMV serostatus was the sole immune exposure data available. After further analysis at a later stage, roughly 15,000 TCR beta sequences were associated with HLA alleles at 0.05 false discovery rate.

Germline V gene data show CDR1 as MNHEY and CDR2 as SMNVEV (reference sequence). The CDR3 has 15 residues. After removal of 2 bases from V and 7 bases from J, the junction contained 7 bases not matched to a gene. In the case of this clone: The antigen remains undetermined.

Amplification used 60 Vbeta primers and 13 Jbeta primers. Source study methods: In a later analysis, of roughly 83 million unique beta chains, roughly 9.9 million appeared in at least two donors. Sequencing used immunoSEQ multiplex PCR; TCRdb keeps in-frame clones, though not all of them. Clonal size and the V and J genes are those of that table, whereas D and trimming came from the DNA. The data show some 120,000 clones, less than 85% seen once. The sample consisted of PBMCs. This chain uses TRBV27 with TRBJ1-1; 10 nucleotides match TRBD1. This TCR derives from a man between 25 and 39 years old in good health and CMV-seronegative. The CDR3 coding sequence is TGTGCCAGCAGTTTAGAAAGGACAGGGGGTAGTGAAGCTTTCTTT. Protein product: CASSLERTGGSEAFF.